These T cell receptor beta chains were read from a single sample in a study of T cell repertoires in cytomegalovirus infection. From the reads, TCRdb called clonotypes with MiXCR, one entry per CDR3 protein. The data hold over 150,000 distinct CDR3 sequences, with roughly a sixth observed a single time. Sequencing was done on a sample of CD8+ T cells from PBMCs. The origin of the receptors is a human donor in good health (CMV status not recorded). Some clones in this sample may be carry-over from other donors' samples. Each CDR3 is given with its conserved first and last residue. A D gene is named only where the DNA matches it firmly. Rows may omit the clone size; those that give it use once, few, many or a size class.

TRBV7-2,many,TRBD1,TRBJ2-7,TGTGCCAGCAGCCCCCGGGGACAGGAGATCTACGAGCAGTACTTC,CASSPRGQEIYEQYF
TRBV7-2,few,TRBD2,TRBJ2-7,TGTGCCAGCAGCGGAGCGGGGGGGCGACTTCCCCACGAGCAGTACTTC,CASSGAGGRLPHEQYF
TRBV7-6,-,-,TRBJ2-2,TGTGCCAGCAGCTCCCCAAGCGGAGCCACCGGGGAGCTGTTTTTT,CASSSPSGATGELFF
TRBV12-3/TRBV12-4,-,-,TRBJ1-2,TGTGCCAGCAGTCTATCACGGAGCTACACCTTC,CASSLSRSYTF
TRBV12-3/TRBV12-4,few,TRBD2,TRBJ2-1,TGTGCCAGCAGTAAGAGAGGACTAGCGGGGAACTACAATGAGCAGTTCTTC,CASSKRGLAGNYNEQFF
TRBV4-3,few,-,TRBJ1-5,TGCGCCAGCAGCCAAGTGTACAGGGTAGATCAGCCCCAGCATTTT,CASSQVYRVDQPQHF
TRBV7-8,-,-,TRBJ2-5,TGTGCCAGCACCCAGCCGGGCGGGGGCCCGAGGTCGGACCAGTACTTC,CASTQPGGGPRSDQYF
TRBV6-2/TRBV6-3,-,-,TRBJ2-7,TGTGCCAGCAGTTACATAGGTTTCTACGAGCAGTACTTC,CASSYIGFYEQYF
TRBV29-1,few,TRBD2,TRBJ2-5,TGCAGCCTCCGGGGGGGGTCTCTGGAGACCCAGTACTTC,CSLRGGSLETQYF
TRBV7-8,few,-,TRBJ2-7,TGTGCCAGCAGCTTAGCTGGAACCTACGAGCAGTACTTC,CASSLAGTYEQYF
TRBV7-6,many,-,TRBJ2-3,TGTGCCAGCAGCTTGCGAACAGGGATCGGCCGCCCTAGCACAGATACGCAGTATTTT,CASSLRTGIGRPSTDTQYF
TRBV7-8,-,-,TRBJ2-3,TGTGCCAGCAGCTTAGTGGAGGGGGGCACAGATACGCAGTATTTT,CASSLVEGGTDTQYF
TRBV7-9,-,-,TRBJ1-5,TGTGCCAGCAGCACCGATCCCGGGGAAGGACAATACCATTTT,CASSTDPGEGQYHF
TRBV7-6,-,TRBD2,TRBJ2-2,TGTGCCAGCAGCTCTTCACTAGCGAGTAACACCGGGGAGCTGTTTTTT,CASSSSLASNTGELFF
TRBV3-1,-,-,TRBJ2-1,TGTGCCAGCAGCCACCGCAACAGGGTTGAGCAGTTCTTC,CASSHRNRVEQFF
TRBV4-3,-,-,TRBJ1-1,TGCGCCAGCAGCCAAAGCTTGGGGTATATGAACACTGAAGCTTTCTTT,CASSQSLGYMNTEAFF
TRBV20-1,-,TRBD1,TRBJ1-5,TGCAGTGCTAGAGTTGAGGACAGGGTAGGTCAGCCCCAGCATTTT,CSARVEDRVGQPQHF
TRBV10-3,-,-,TRBJ1-1,TGTGCCATCGGGGCAGACTCCGCCGTAGGAGCTTTCTTT,CAIGADSAVGAFF